The entry below describes one T cell receptor (beta chain). Antigen unknown. These data are taken from a study of T cell responses to AZD1222 COVID-19 vaccine. Libraries were prepared by immunoSEQ multiplex PCR; TCRdb keeps only in-frame clonotypes and omits some of them. The repertoire consists of 57,000 or so clones, with about four fifths occurring once and the leading ten covering approximately 25%. Study-wide findings and caveats: Vaccine-associated CD4 TCRs ranged over spike, dominating at 160-218 and 743-854. Females outnumbered males among donors, who were mostly white British; clonal diversity was possibly underestimated. Baseline seropositives among AZD1222 recipients totaled only five or six.

V was pared by 0 bases and J by 10 bases, with 24 bases between. The length of the CDR3 is 17 residues. Germline CDR1 is SGHNT and CDR2 is YENEEA. The origin of this receptor is an adult who received the AZD1222 COVID-19 vaccine. Sequencing used peripheral blood, obtained 28 days after the second AZD1222 dose. The genes are TRBV11-3 and TRBJ1-2; the D gene is possibly TRBD1 (5 bases). The DNA of the CDR3 is TGTGCCAGCAGCTTAGAGGTCAGGGCGAACCCATCCCCCCACTACACCTTC. The encoded protein is CASSLEVRANPSPHYTF.